These T cell receptor beta chains were read from a single sample in a study of control samples from healthy donors and cancer patients. Generated by immunoSEQ multiplex PCR, the TCRdb table keeps only in-frame clones and is missing some. The sample holds about 78,000 clones, roughly 89% seen once. The material sequenced was blood. The origin of the receptors is a woman aged 55-69 years in good health. Both conserved end residues are part of each CDR3. D genes are given only for firm matches. Expanded clones get a size class; other rows say once, few or many, or leave the size out.

CDR3 protein	CDR3 DNA	clone size	D gene	V gene	J gene
CSVEGGSTDTQYF	TGCAGCGTTGAGGGGGGGTCCACAGATACGCAGTATTTT	few	TRBD2	TRBV29-1	TRBJ2-3
CASSLSPSGVGGELFF	TGTGCCAGCAGCTTATCCCCCTCAGGGGTTGGCGGGGAGCTGTTTTTT	once	.	TRBV7-2	TRBJ2-2
CASSLTGTGNYNEQFF	TGTGCCAGCAGCTTAACCGGGACCGGGAACTACAATGAGCAGTTCTTC	once	.	TRBV7-9	TRBJ2-1
CASGRAGPNTGELFF	TGTGCTAGTGGCCGAGCGGGACCGAACACCGGGGAGCTGTTTTTT	.	TRBD2	TRBV12-5	TRBJ2-2
CASSPRQGQGAVGYTF	TGTGCCAGCAGCCCCCGCCAGGGACAGGGGGCGGTTGGCTACACCTTC	.	TRBD1	TRBV9	TRBJ1-2
CASSEGGREAFF	TGCGCCAGCAGTGAGGGTGGCAGAGAAGCTTTCTTT	.	.	TRBV10-1	TRBJ1-1
CASSTRERSYNEQFF	TGTGCCAGCAGCACACGGGAGCGCTCCTACAATGAGCAGTTCTTC	.	.	TRBV9	TRBJ2-1
CASSFPGTGRSYEQYF	TGCGCCAGCAGCTTCCCCGGGACAGGGCGGTCCTACGAGCAGTACTTC	.	TRBD1	TRBV5-1	TRBJ2-7
CASRHDSYEQYF	TGTGCCAGCAGACACGATTCCTACGAGCAGTACTTC	.	.	TRBV7-9	TRBJ2-7
CASSSGKRGRDTQYF	TGTGCCAGCAGCTCCGGAAAGCGGGGTAGGGATACGCAGTATTTT	.	TRBD2	TRBV7-2	TRBJ2-3
CASSLLSGQGASYGYTF	TGTGCCAGCAGTTTACTATCCGGACAGGGGGCATCTTATGGCTACACCTTC	.	TRBD1	TRBV27	TRBJ1-2
CATADRVFSGYTF	TGTGCCACCGCGGACAGGGTCTTCTCTGGCTACACCTTC	.	TRBD1	TRBV2	TRBJ1-2
CASSTPRGQQYF	TGTGCCAGCAGTACCCCACGGGGACAGCAGTACTTC	.	.	TRBV6-5	TRBJ2-7
CASSLVGGNTEAFF	TGTGCCAGCAGCTTAGTGGGCGGGAACACTGAAGCTTTCTTT	.	.	TRBV7-8	TRBJ1-1
CASSQSPAGGFYNEQFF	TGTGCCAGCAGCCAATCCCCAGCGGGGGGTTTTTACAATGAGCAGTTCTTC	.	TRBD2	TRBV16	TRBJ2-1
CASRPRDRAGVQLFF	TGTGCCAGCAGGCCGAGGGACCGAGCTGGGGTTCAACTGTTTTTT	.	.	TRBV28	TRBJ1-4
CASSGQGGIGYTF	TGTGCCAGCAGTGGCCAAGGGGGCATTGGCTACACCTTC	.	TRBD1	TRBV28	TRBJ1-2
CASTKTGGLGDTEAFF	TGTGCCAGCACCAAGACGGGGGGGCTTGGGGACACTGAAGCTTTCTTT	.	.	TRBV5-6	TRBJ1-1